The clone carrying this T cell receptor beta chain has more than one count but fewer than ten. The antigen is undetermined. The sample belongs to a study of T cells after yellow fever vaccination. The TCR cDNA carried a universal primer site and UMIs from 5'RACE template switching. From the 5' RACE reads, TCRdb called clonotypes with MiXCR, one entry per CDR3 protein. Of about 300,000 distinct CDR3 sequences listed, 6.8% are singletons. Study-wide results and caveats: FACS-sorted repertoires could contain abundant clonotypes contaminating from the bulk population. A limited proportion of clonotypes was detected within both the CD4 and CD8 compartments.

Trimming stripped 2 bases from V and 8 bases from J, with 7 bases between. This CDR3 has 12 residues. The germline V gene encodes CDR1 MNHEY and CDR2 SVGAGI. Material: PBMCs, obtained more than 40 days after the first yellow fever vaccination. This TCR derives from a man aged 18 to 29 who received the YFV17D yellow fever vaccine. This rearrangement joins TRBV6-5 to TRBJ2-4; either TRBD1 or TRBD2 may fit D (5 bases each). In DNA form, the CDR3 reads TGTGCCAGCAGTTACGGGGGATACATTCAGTACTTC. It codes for CASSYGGYIQYF.